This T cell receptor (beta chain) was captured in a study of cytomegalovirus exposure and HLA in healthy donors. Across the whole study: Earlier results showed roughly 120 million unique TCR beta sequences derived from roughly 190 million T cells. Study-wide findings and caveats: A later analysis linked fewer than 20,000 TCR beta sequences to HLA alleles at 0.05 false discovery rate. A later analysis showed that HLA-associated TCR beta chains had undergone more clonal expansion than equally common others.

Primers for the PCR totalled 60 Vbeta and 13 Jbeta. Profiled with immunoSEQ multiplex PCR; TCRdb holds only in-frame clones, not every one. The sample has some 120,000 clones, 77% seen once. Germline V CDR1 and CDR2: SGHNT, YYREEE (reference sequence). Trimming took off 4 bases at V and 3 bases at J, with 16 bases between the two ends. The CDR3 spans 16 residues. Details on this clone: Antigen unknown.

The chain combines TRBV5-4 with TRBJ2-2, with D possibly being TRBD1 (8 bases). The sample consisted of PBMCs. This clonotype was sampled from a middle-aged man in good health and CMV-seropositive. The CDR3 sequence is CASSRQQGGDTGELFF. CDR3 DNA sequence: TGTGCCAGCAGCCGCCAACAGGGGGGGGACACCGGGGAGCTGTTTTTT.